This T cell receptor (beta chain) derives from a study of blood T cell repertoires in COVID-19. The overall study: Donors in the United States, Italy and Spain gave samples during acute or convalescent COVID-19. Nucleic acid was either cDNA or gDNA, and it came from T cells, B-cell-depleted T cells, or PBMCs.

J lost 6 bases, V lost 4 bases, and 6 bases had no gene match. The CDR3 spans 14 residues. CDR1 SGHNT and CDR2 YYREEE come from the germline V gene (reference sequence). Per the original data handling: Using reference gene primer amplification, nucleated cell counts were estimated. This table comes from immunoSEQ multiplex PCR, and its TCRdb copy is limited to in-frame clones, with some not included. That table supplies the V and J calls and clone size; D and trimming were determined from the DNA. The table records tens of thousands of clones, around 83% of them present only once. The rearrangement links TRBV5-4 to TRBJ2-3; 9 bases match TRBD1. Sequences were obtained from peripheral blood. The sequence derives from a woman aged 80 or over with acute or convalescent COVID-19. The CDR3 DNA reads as TGTGCCAGCAGCGCAGGACAGGGGAGGGATACGCAGTATTTT. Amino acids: CASSAGQGRDTQYF.